A selection of T cell receptor beta chains follows, all from one sample in a study of immune evolution from preneoplasia to lung adenocarcinoma. The protocol was immunoSEQ multiplex PCR, while the TCRdb copy is restricted to in-frame clones and leaves out a portion. The sample consists of over 11,000 clones, roughly 78% of them appearing once. The material sequenced was FFPE minimally invasive lung adenocarcinoma tissue. The receptors shown here come from a person aged 70 to 85 with lung adenocarcinoma. CDR3s include the opening cysteine and the closing phenylalanine or tryptophan. A D gene is named only where the DNA matches it firmly. Clone size is shown for a subset of rows, as once, few, many or a class of expanded clone.

clone_size	v_call	j_call	d_call	cdr3_nt	cdr3_aa
NA	TRBV27	TRBJ1-1	NA	TGTGCCAGCAGTTCTGGTTTGACGGAAGCTTTCTTT	CASSSGLTEAFF
NA	TRBV29-1	TRBJ1-2	NA	TGCAGCGTTGACACGGACAACTATGGCTACACCTTC	CSVDTDNYGYTF
NA	TRBV2	TRBJ1-1	NA	TGTGCCAGCAGTACTCACACCCAGGGCGGGAACACTGAAGCTTTCTTT	CASSTHTQGGNTEAFF
NA	TRBV7-8	TRBJ2-7	NA	TGTGCCAGCAGCTTAGGAGTCTACGAGCAGTACTTC	CASSLGVYEQYF
NA	TRBV21-1	TRBJ1-3	NA	TGTGCCAGCAGCCGAGGAGACAGGGTCATTTCGGGAAACACCATATATTTT	CASSRGDRVISGNTIYF
few	TRBV4-1	TRBJ1-1	NA	TGCGCCAGCAGCCAAGAGTCGAGCCCCTGGGGCACTGAAGCTTTCTTT	CASSQESSPWGTEAFF
NA	TRBV5-1	TRBJ2-7	NA	TGCGCCAGCAGCTCTGAGTACGAGCAGTACTTC	CASSSEYEQYF
NA	TRBV5-1	TRBJ1-1	TRBD1	TGCGCCAGCAGCCTGGGACAGGGCGTTTCCACTGAAGCTTTCTTT	CASSLGQGVSTEAFF
NA	TRBV30	TRBJ2-7	NA	TGTGCCCGGAGGGTAGGGGCGGTCCAATTCTACTTC	CARRVGAVQFYF
NA	TRBV15	TRBJ2-4	TRBD1	TGTGCCACCAGCAGAGAACAGGGGAACATTCAGTACTTC	CATSREQGNIQYF
NA	TRBV5-1	TRBJ1-2	TRBD1	TGCGCCAGCTCTACAGGGGATGGCTACACCTTC	CASSTGDGYTF
once	TRBV27	TRBJ1-1	NA	TGTGCCAGCAGTTTATCGAGGGGGGAGCAGAGAGCTTTCTTT	CASSLSRGEQRAFF
NA	TRBV6-6	TRBJ2-1	TRBD1	TGTGCCAGCAGTTCACCGGGACAGGGAACCAATGAGCAGTTCTTC	CASSSPGQGTNEQFF
once	TRBV5-6	TRBJ1-6	NA	TGTGCCAGCAGCAGGGGAGGCAGCTATAATTCACCCCTCCACTTT	CASSRGGSYNSPLHF
NA	TRBV28	TRBJ1-2	NA	TGTGCCAGCAGTGACATGACCCCCTGGGGCTACACCTTC	CASSDMTPWGYTF
NA	TRBV6-1	TRBJ2-3	NA	TGTGCCAGCAGTGGTGGGCTTTTTACAGATACGCAGTATTTT	CASSGGLFTDTQYF
few	TRBV11-3	TRBJ1-3	NA	TGTGCCAGCAGCCCCCAACGGGGAAACACCATATATTTT	CASSPQRGNTIYF
NA	TRBV5-4	TRBJ2-6	NA	TGTGCCAGCAGCTTGAATCAGGGCAGCGGAGCCTCTGGGGCCAACGTCCTGACTTTC	CASSLNQGSGASGANVLTF
NA	TRBV7-2	TRBJ1-1	NA	TGTGCCAGCAGACTACTCCCTTATACAGAAAACACTGAAGCTTTCTTT	CASRLLPYTENTEAFF
NA	TRBV2	TRBJ2-7	NA	TGTGCCAGCAGTGTCGAAAACGAGCAGTACTTC	CASSVENEQYF
NA	TRBV29-1	TRBJ2-1	TRBD2	TGCAGCGTGGGACTAGCGGACAATGAGCAGTTCTTC	CSVGLADNEQFF
NA	TRBV10-3	TRBJ2-7	NA	TGTGCCATCAGTGAGTCAGACCAGGGGGAGCAGTACTTC	CAISESDQGEQYF
NA	TRBV5-4	TRBJ2-7	NA	TGTGCCAGCAGCTTGGTAGGGGGAAGCTCCTACGAGCAGTACTTC	CASSLVGGSSYEQYF
NA	TRBV7-9	TRBJ1-4	TRBD1	TGTGCCAGCAGCACCGCCGGACAGGGCCTAAATGAAAAACTGTTTTTT	CASSTAGQGLNEKLFF
NA	TRBV7-7	TRBJ2-7	TRBD1	TGTGCTAGCAGCCTGGACAGGACGGGAGAGCAGTACTTC	CASSLDRTGEQYF
NA	TRBV20-1	TRBJ1-1	NA	TGCAGTGCTACGGAGTGGAGTGAAGCTTTCTTT	CSATEWSEAFF
NA	TRBV11-3	TRBJ2-3	NA	TGTGCCAGCAGCTGGGGCACAGATACGCAGTATTTT	CASSWGTDTQYF
NA	TRBV9	TRBJ2-5	TRBD1	TGTGCCAGCGCTTCCGGGACAGGGGATTGGGAGACCCAGTACTTC	CASASGTGDWETQYF
NA	TRBV9	TRBJ2-3	TRBD2	TGTGCCAGCAGCGCGCAGGGCGGGAGGTTCACAGATACGCAGTATTTT	CASSAQGGRFTDTQYF
NA	TRBV7-6	TRBJ2-7	NA	TGTGCCAGCAGCTTAAAGCCAGGTATCTCCTACGAGCAGTACTTC	CASSLKPGISYEQYF
NA	TRBV2	TRBJ2-7	NA	TGTGCCAGCACCGACCGCCAGGAGCAGTACTTC	CASTDRQEQYF
NA	TRBV6-5	TRBJ2-7	TRBD2	TGTGCCAGCAGTCGTAGCGGGGGAAGCTCCTACGAGCAGTACTTC	CASSRSGGSSYEQYF
NA	TRBV30	TRBJ1-1	NA	TGTGCCTGGGGGAACACTGAAGCTTTCTTT	CAWGNTEAFF
NA	TRBV27	TRBJ2-7	NA	TGTGCCAGCAGTTTTCACGGGGAGCAGTACTTC	CASSFHGEQYF
NA	TRBV5-8	TRBJ2-1	TRBD2	TGTGCCAGCAGCTCCGGGGGGAATGAGCAGTTCTTC	CASSSGGNEQFF
NA	TRBV7-2	TRBJ2-3	TRBD2	TGTGCCAGCAGCTTAGCTCTAGCGGGGCTTTCAGATACGCAGTATTTT	CASSLALAGLSDTQYF
NA	TRBV10-3	TRBJ2-7	NA	TGTGCCATCAGTGGAGACAGCTACGAGCAGTACTTC	CAISGDSYEQYF